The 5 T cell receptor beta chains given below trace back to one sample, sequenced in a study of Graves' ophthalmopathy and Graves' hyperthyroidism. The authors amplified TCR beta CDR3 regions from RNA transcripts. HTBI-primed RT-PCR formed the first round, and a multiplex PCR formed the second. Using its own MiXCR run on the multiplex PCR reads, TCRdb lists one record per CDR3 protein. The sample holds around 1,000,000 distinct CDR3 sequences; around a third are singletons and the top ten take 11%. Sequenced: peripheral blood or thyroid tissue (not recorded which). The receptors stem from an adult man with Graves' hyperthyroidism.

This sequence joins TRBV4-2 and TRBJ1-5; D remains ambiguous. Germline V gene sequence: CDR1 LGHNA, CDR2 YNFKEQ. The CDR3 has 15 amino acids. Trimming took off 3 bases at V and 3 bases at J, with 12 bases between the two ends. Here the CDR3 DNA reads TGTGCCAGCAGCCACTCGACCACCATCAATCAGCCCCAGCATTTT. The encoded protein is CASSHSTTINQPQHF.

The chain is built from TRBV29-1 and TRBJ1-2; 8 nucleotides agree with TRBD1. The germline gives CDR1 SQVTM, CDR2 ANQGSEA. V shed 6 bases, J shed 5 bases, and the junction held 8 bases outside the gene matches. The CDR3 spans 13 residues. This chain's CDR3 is CSVAPGQGYGYTF. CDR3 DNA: TGCAGCGTCGCCCCAGGACAGGGTTATGGCTACACCTTC.

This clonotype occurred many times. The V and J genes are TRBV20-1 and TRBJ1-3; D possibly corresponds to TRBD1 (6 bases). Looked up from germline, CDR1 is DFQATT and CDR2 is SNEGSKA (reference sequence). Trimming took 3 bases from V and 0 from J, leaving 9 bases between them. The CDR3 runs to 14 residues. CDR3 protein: CSASGTNSGNTIYF. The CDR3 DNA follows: TGCAGTGCTAGCGGGACAAACTCTGGAAACACCATATATTTT.

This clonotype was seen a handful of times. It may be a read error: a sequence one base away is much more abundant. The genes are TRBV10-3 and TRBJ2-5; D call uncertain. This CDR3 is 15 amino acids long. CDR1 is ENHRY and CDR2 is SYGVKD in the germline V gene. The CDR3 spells CAISEPLRGKEAQYF. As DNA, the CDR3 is TGTGCCATCAGTGAGCCCCTGAGAGGTAAAGAGGCCCAGTACTTC.

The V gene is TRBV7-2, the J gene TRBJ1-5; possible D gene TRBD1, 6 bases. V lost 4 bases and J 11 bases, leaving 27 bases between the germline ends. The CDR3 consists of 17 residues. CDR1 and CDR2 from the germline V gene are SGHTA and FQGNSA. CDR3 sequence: CASSSLRGRPEQETQHF. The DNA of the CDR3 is TGTGCCAGCAGCTCCCTCAGGGGACGGCCAGAGCAAGAGACCCAGCATTTT.